This T cell receptor beta chain was retrieved from a study of cytomegalovirus exposure and HLA in healthy donors. Study-level information: When 350 to 500 donors were genotyped, 81% of them were found to fall in the Caucasian-associated ancestry cluster.

Use of 60 Vbeta and 13 Jbeta primers characterized the PCR. The data were produced by immunoSEQ multiplex PCR, yet TCRdb's version contains in-frame clones alone and is incomplete. The sample shows around 170,000 clones, around three quarters of them seen only once. CDR1 is MNHEY, CDR2 SVGAGI, per germline. V was cut by 6 bases and J by 6 bases, with 11 bases left in between. This CDR3 has 12 residues. This clone showed up just a few times. Its antigen is currently unknown. Study results and limitations: The only immune exposure information that was available was CMV serostatus. The study flagged roughly 150 TCR beta chains as cytomegalovirus-associated. Indistinguishable V segments, including TRBV6-2 and TRBV6-3, were excluded.

The specimen sequenced was PBMCs. The receptor was derived from a woman aged 25 to 39 in good health and CMV-seronegative. The chain joins TRBV6-5 to TRBJ1-2; D gene unclear. This chain's CDR3 is CASSNSRHGYTF. For the CDR3, the DNA is TGTGCCAGCAGCAACAGTCGACATGGCTACACCTTC.